The present entry profiles one T cell receptor (beta chain) with its context. Participant age was about 18 to 89 years, and participants resided in 25 or so US areas. Cohorts were assigned according to the clinical history that participants reported. This entry belongs to a study of blood T cell repertoires in COVID-19. Study-wide background: Samples taken during acute and convalescent COVID-19 were collected in the United States, Italy and Spain.

Using immunoSEQ multiplex PCR, the repertoire was profiled, and TCRdb retains in-frame clones only, with some absent. The data show about 160,000 clones, approximately 80% seen once. This TCR derives from a man aged 40-50 years who had recovered from COVID-19. Sequenced: PBMCs or T cells enriched from blood (not recorded which).

CDR3 loop: CASSSGTSGVLAKNIQYF. In DNA, the CDR3 is TGTGCCAGCAGTTCCGGGACTAGCGGGGTGCTAGCCAAAAACATTCAGTACTTC. The chain combines TRBV5-4 with TRBJ2-4, with TRBD2 matching 13 bases. This CDR3 spans 18 amino acids. Germline V gives CDR1 SGHNT, CDR2 YYREEE (reference sequence). V was pared by 5 bases and J by 0 bases, with 8 bases of the junction left unmatched.